This TCR beta chain was documented in a study of blood T cells in healthy people across ages. Notes on the study in general: As age increased, TCR beta diversity per million T cells fell in a roughly linear fashion. Diversity estimated from one million T cells was considered an underestimate. The percentage of naive T cells correlated strongly with TCR beta diversity.

Germline loops: CDR1 MDHEN, CDR2 SYDVKM. This CDR3 is built from 15 residues. Regarding this clonotype: Its antigen is still unknown. One end of the junction varies from germline; a read error may be responsible.

Next came a second PCR, run for about 6 to 11 cycles, which used a sample-barcoded 5' primer along with a J-beta primer mix. No fewer than 2.5 million CDR3-containing paired-end reads came from each sample. Each CDR3 protein is one row after TCRdb ran MiXCR on the 5' RACE reads. Of some 920,000 distinct CDR3 sequences listed, roughly 51% were seen once; the top ten hold over 20%. V is TRBV28 and J is TRBJ1-2; tentative D call: TRBD1 (5 bases). The sample taken for sequencing was blood. The origin of this receptor is a woman in her sixties in good health. CDR3 sequence reads: CANSLYGGVGYGYTF. The DNA of the CDR3 is TGTGCCAACAGTTTATATGGGGGAGTTGGGTATGGCTACACCTTC.